This TCR beta chain was recorded in a study of blood T cells in healthy people across ages. Germline loops: CDR1 KGHSH, CDR2 LQKENI. The CDR3 is 15 residues long. A second roughly 7 to 12 cycle PCR used barcoded and J-beta primers. TCRdb reprocessed the 5' RACE reads with MiXCR, giving one entry per CDR3 protein. The table records around 1,500,000 distinct CDR3 sequences, approximately 40% of them present only once. The clonotype originates from a young woman in good health. The chain recombines TRBV18 with TRBJ2-5; 7 positions agree with TRBD1. The assigned J gene may be wrong: the sequence end matches TRBJ2-7 better. Sequences were obtained from blood. CDR3 in DNA: TGTGCCAGCTCACCGGAGACAGGGCCCAGATACGAGCAGTACTTC. Its translation: CASSPETGPRYEQYF.